This passage covers 26 T cell receptor beta chains from one sample sequenced in a study of T cell changes during pregnancy in multiple sclerosis. Profiling relied on immunoSEQ multiplex PCR, and the TCRdb table lists in-frame clones only, not all of them. The sample includes fewer than 95,000 clones, 80% to 95% of them seen just once. Sample: peripheral blood, taken in the first trimester of pregnancy. The receptors were gathered from a female donor in good health, enrolled as a control in a pregnancy study.

The rearrangement joins TRBV7-2 to TRBJ2-1; D gene uncertain. The CDR3 runs to 13 residues. Germline lookup yields CDR1 SGHTA and CDR2 FQGNSA. With 6 bases removed from V and 3 bases from J, the gap between germline ends came to 9 bases. CDR3 sequence reads: CASSPPSYNEQFF. Here the CDR3 DNA reads TGTGCCAGCAGTCCACCCAGCTACAATGAGCAGTTCTTC.

This sequence joins TRBV5-4 and TRBJ2-1, with TRBD2 as a possible D gene (6 bases). The germline V gene has CDR1 SGHNT and CDR2 YYREEE (reference sequence). The CDR3 has 13 amino acids. Trimming cost V 3 bases and J 4 bases, with 8 bases left between them. CDR3 coding DNA: TGTGCCAGCAGCTCGGGACTTTACAATGAGCAGTTCTTC. It is translated as CASSSGLYNEQFF.

The chain joins TRBV2 to TRBJ2-7, with a weak D call TRBD2 (6 bases). V lost 2 bases to trimming and J lost 7 bases, with 12 bases between them. Germline V gene data show CDR1 as SNHLY and CDR2 as FYNNEI. This CDR3 comprises 13 residues. The DNA of the CDR3 is TGTGCCAGCAGTGAAATAGCGGTGGAAGAGCAGTACTTC. This sequence encodes CASSEIAVEEQYF.

CDR3 amino acids: CASRKPSGTQTQYF. CDR3 in DNA: TGCGCCAGCAGGAAACCTAGCGGGACGCAGACCCAGTACTTC. The V gene is TRBV10-2, the J gene TRBJ2-5; 9 bases agree with TRBD2. The V gene end was trimmed by 6 bases and the J gene end by 6 bases; junction bases not matched to a gene: 8. From germline, CDR1 is WSHSY and CDR2 SAAADI. This CDR3 has 14 amino acids.

V usage is TRBV28 and J usage is TRBJ2-1; 14 bases are a match to TRBD2. CDR1 is MDHEN and CDR2 is SYDVKM in the germline V gene. The CDR3 contains 16 residues. V was clipped by 2 bases and J by 4 bases; unmatched bases: 1. In DNA form, the CDR3 reads TGTGCCAGCAGTTTAAGGACTAGCGGGGGGTACAATGAGCAGTTCTTC. Translating it yields CASSLRTSGGYNEQFF.

The chain joins TRBV5-1 to TRBJ1-3, with D tentatively TRBD1 (5 bases). The CDR3 is 15 residues long. CDR1 SGHRS and CDR2 YFSETQ come from the germline V gene. The germline V and J ends were trimmed by 4 bases and 3 bases, with 14 bases remaining between them. As DNA, the CDR3 is TGCGCCAGCAGCGACGGACGGGGGGATGGAAACACCATATATTTT. This encodes CASSDGRGDGNTIYF.

The chain carries TRBV5-8 and TRBJ2-7; D gene unclear. Trimming took off 2 bases at V and 5 bases at J, with 8 bases between the two ends. The CDR3 runs 12 residues. Germline V gene sequence: CDR1 SGHTS, CDR2 YDEGEE. This CDR3 is CASSLKTHEQYF. Here the CDR3 DNA reads TGTGCCAGCAGCTTAAAGACTCACGAGCAGTACTTC.

The chain combines TRBV14 with TRBJ2-1; 10 bases are a match to TRBD2. Germline assignment: CDR1 SGHDN and CDR2 FVKESK. V lost 1 base, J lost 15 bases, and 9 bases stayed unmatched. This CDR3 is built from 14 residues. The DNA of the CDR3 is TGTGCCAGCAGCCAAGGTCCTAGCGGGAGTATCCCGTTCTTC. It specifies CASSQGPSGSIPFF.

Of note for this clone: At one boundary the junction diverges from the germline segment, which might be a read error. The chain uses TRBV6-6 and TRBJ1-5; 7 nucleotides align to TRBD1. CDR3 length: 16 residues. Germline V CDR1 and CDR2: MNHNY, SVGAGI (reference sequence). As DNA, the CDR3 is TGTGCCAGCAGTTCCCCCCGGGACAGAAGCAGTCAGCCCCAGCATTTT. Translated, it gives CASSSPRDRSSQPQHF.

The rearrangement uses TRBV30 and TRBJ2-1; D is uncertain. Per the germline V gene, CDR1 is GTSNPN and CDR2 is SVGIG (reference sequence). V was shortened by 0 bases and J by 0 bases, with 15 bases between the two germline ends. CDR3 length: 17 residues. CDR3 loop: CAWSVSFEARSYNEQFF. CDR3 nucleotides: TGTGCCTGGAGTGTCTCTTTCGAAGCGCGCTCCTACAATGAGCAGTTCTTC.

This clone was counted between two and nine times. V is TRBV18 and J is TRBJ2-5; TRBD2 matches 7 bases. V trimming: 3 bases; J trimming: 7 bases; junction bases outside the gene matches: 5. The CDR3 extends over 13 amino acids. Germline-derived CDR1 and CDR2 are KGHSH and LQKENI. CDR3 sequence reads: CASSPSTGGTQYF. The CDR3 DNA is TGTGCCAGCTCACCGTCGACGGGGGGGACCCAGTACTTC.

The chain couples TRBV7-2 to TRBJ2-7; 11 bases fit TRBD2. Germline CDR1 reads SGHTA; CDR2 reads FQGNSA. The CDR3 spans 17 residues. Trimming at V came to 3 bases and at J to 6 bases, leaving 13 bases not matched to a gene. The CDR3 region is CASSFPPMGLAGGEQYF. CDR3 sequence (DNA): TGTGCCAGCAGCTTCCCCCCGATGGGGCTAGCGGGAGGCGAGCAGTACTTC.

The CDR3 nucleotides read TGTGCCAGCAGTGAGGCTAGCGGGAGGGCCGGGGAGCTGTTTTTT. Translated, it gives CASSEASGRAGELFF. This chain uses TRBV2 with TRBJ2-2; 12 nucleotides match TRBD2. This CDR3 has 15 amino acids. J was trimmed by 6 bases and V by 3 bases; bases with no gene match: 2. The germline CDR1 and CDR2 sequences are SNHLY and FYNNEI.

This chain joins TRBV2 and TRBJ2-7, with 9 nucleotides matching TRBD1. The CDR3 contains 15 residues. Germline loops: CDR1 SNHLY, CDR2 FYNNEI. The V gene end was trimmed by 4 bases and the J gene end by 4 bases; junction bases not matched to a gene: 8. The CDR3 bases are TGTGCCAGCAGTGTTGGGGGACAGGGTTGGTACGAGCAGTACTTC. The encoded protein is CASSVGGQGWYEQYF.

This chain joins TRBV7-9 and TRBJ1-4, with a tentative D call TRBD1 (5 bases). Trimming removed 5 bases from V and 7 bases from J, with 20 bases in between. This CDR3 spans 16 amino acids. Germline-derived CDR1 and CDR2 are SEHNR and FQNEAQ (reference sequence). The DNA for the CDR3 is TGTGCCAGCAGCCCATCCCCTCGGGGGTCTGGTGAAAAACTGTTTTTT. It encodes CASSPSPRGSGEKLFF.

The table lists this clone with a few counts. V is TRBV19 and J is TRBJ1-1, with a tentative D call TRBD1 (6 bases). Germline assignment: CDR1 LNHDA and CDR2 SQIVND (reference sequence). This CDR3 has 15 amino acids. Trimming removed 3 bases at V and 0 bases at J, with 11 bases between. CDR3: CASSIVWTVNTEAFF. In DNA form, the CDR3 reads TGTGCCAGTAGTATTGTGTGGACAGTGAACACTGAAGCTTTCTTT.

The chain couples TRBV13 to TRBJ1-2, with unresolved D. Trimming pared 5 bases from V and 7 bases from J, leaving 8 bases between. Germline V lookup: CDR1 PRHDT, CDR2 FYEKMQ (reference sequence). This CDR3 has 11 amino acids. CDR3 loop: CASSRPGGYTF. The CDR3 bases are TGTGCCAGCAGCCGGCCGGGTGGCTACACCTTC.

V and J are TRBV2 and TRBJ1-1; D is undetermined. CDR3 length: 14 amino acids. Germline lookup yields CDR1 SNHLY and CDR2 FYNNEI. The V end was cut by 7 bases, the J end by 0 bases, with 12 bases between. The CDR3 is CASNKGGVNTEAFF. The DNA of the CDR3 is TGTGCCAGCAACAAGGGCGGGGTGAACACTGAAGCTTTCTTT.

This chain joins TRBV6-1 and TRBJ2-1, with D possibly TRBD2 on 5 matching bases. This CDR3 has 16 residues. In germline, CDR1 is MNHNS, CDR2 SASEGT. V gave up 4 bases and J gave up 4 bases, with 17 bases separating them. The CDR3 loop is CASSVESGVGYNEQFF. The CDR3 coding sequence is TGTGCCAGCAGTGTAGAGAGCGGAGTCGGTTACAATGAGCAGTTCTTC.

Comments on this clone: At one end, the junction sequence differs from germline, possibly due to a read error. J is TRBJ2-7 and V is TRBV6-1; possible D gene TRBD2, 6 bases. The CDR3 is made up of 8 amino acids. The V gene's germline CDR1 is MNHNS and CDR2 SASEGT. The CDR3 here is CASSSTSF. In nucleotides, the CDR3 is TGTGCCAGCAGTTCGACTAGCTTC.

This clone turned up a few times. The V call is TRBV5-1, the J call TRBJ2-7; D not resolved. CDR1 and CDR2 (germline): SGHRS, YFSETQ. The ends were cut back, 4 bases at V and 0 bases at J, with 8 bases in the middle. The length of the CDR3 is 13 residues. The CDR3 nucleotides are TGCGCCAGCAGCGAGCGCAACTCCTACGAGCAGTACTTC. This translates into CASSERNSYEQYF.

CDR3 sequence (DNA): TGTGCCACCAGCAGAGATCGGGAGGGCTTGTACTTC. This gives the protein CATSRDREGLYF. This chain connects TRBV15 to TRBJ2-7; 8 nucleotides align to TRBD2. Germline V gene data show CDR1 as LNHNV and CDR2 as YYDKDF (reference sequence). The CDR3 is 12 amino acids. With 0 bases clipped from V and 12 bases from J, the junction kept 4 bases outside the gene matches.

This sequence joins TRBV28 and TRBJ2-2; no reliable D call. CDR1 is MDHEN, CDR2 SYDVKM, per germline. Trimming left V 5 bases short and J 6 bases short, with 13 bases between. CDR3 length equals 14 residues. The CDR3 here is CASSPILAAGELFF. CDR3 DNA: TGTGCCAGCAGTCCAATCTTAGCTGCCGGGGAGCTGTTTTTT.

The chain carries TRBV11-2 and TRBJ2-3; TRBD1 is a possible D gene (5 bases). The CDR3 has 14 amino acids. Germline V CDR1 and CDR2: SGHAT, FQNNGV. Trimming stripped 2 bases from V and 5 bases from J, with 11 bases between. CDR3 loop: CASSLMTEGDTQYF. DNA of the CDR3: TGTGCCAGCAGCTTAATGACAGAAGGAGATACGCAGTATTTT.

V gene TRBV28 combines with J gene TRBJ2-3, with 10 bases that match TRBD2. This CDR3 spans 14 amino acids. Germline CDR1 is MDHEN and CDR2 is SYDVKM. V trimming: 7 bases; J trimming: 3 bases; junction bases outside the gene matches: 4. The CDR3 is CASTSSGRTDTQYF. The CDR3, as DNA: TGTGCCAGCACTTCTAGCGGGAGAACAGATACGCAGTATTTT. The variable domain in full, completed from reference TRBV28 and TRBJ2-3, reads DVKVTQSSRYLVKRTGEKVFLECVQDMDHENMFWYRQDPGLGLRLIYFSYDVKMKEKGDIPEGYSVSREKKERFSLILESASTNQTSMYLCASTSSGRTDTQYFGPGTRLTVL.

This sequence joins TRBV5-1 and TRBJ2-1, with 7 bases matching TRBD2. Germline CDR1 reads SGHRS; CDR2 reads YFSETQ. The CDR3 contains 17 residues. Trimming at V came to 4 bases and at J to 1 base, leaving 11 bases not matched to a gene. CDR3 loop: CASSVGPLAASYNEQFF. The DNA of the CDR3 is TGCGCCAGCAGCGTTGGACCCCTAGCGGCTTCCTACAATGAGCAGTTCTTC. The full variable domain, rest sourced from reference TRBV5-1 and TRBJ2-1, is KAGVTQTPRYLIKTRGQQVTLSCSPISGHRSVSWYQQTPGQGLQFLFEYFSETQRNKGNFPGRFSGRQFSNSRSEMNVSTLELGDSALYLCASSVGPLAASYNEQFFGPGTRLTVL.